These 21 T cell receptor beta chains were all obtained from the same sample, sequenced in a study of blood T cell repertoires in COVID-19. The table came from immunoSEQ multiplex PCR; TCRdb's copy has only in-frame clones and leaves some out. The sample records roughly 120,000 clones, roughly 81% being singletons. The sample comprised peripheral blood. These receptors were collected from a man aged 35 to 55 with acute or convalescent COVID-19.

J is TRBJ2-3 and V is TRBV7-3, with 11 bases fitting TRBD2. J lost 9 bases, V lost 5 bases, and 10 bases had no gene match. The CDR3 consists of 15 residues. The germline V gene has CDR1 SGHTA and CDR2 FQGTGA. The CDR3 here is CASSPLAGGLLTQYF. The CDR3 DNA follows: TGTGCCAGCAGCCCGCTAGCGGGGGGCCTTCTCACGCAGTATTTT.

The chain uses TRBV7-8 and TRBJ2-3, with unresolved D. Trimming cost V 4 bases and J 5 bases, with 13 bases left between them. This CDR3 has 14 amino acids. CDR1 and CDR2 (germline): SGHVS, FQNEAQ. In DNA, the CDR3 is TGTGCCAGCAGCTCGACCGCACGAGGAGATACGCAGTATTTT. It codes for CASSSTARGDTQYF.

The J gene is TRBJ2-7, the V gene TRBV13; 8 bases agree with TRBD2. The V and J ends lost 4 bases and 4 bases, in that order; junction bases with no gene match: 15. Germline CDR1 PRHDT, CDR2 FYEKMQ (reference sequence). This CDR3 has 17 amino acids. CDR3 coding DNA: TGTGCCAGCAGCTCACCTGGGACGGGACTAGAGATTTACGAGCAGTACTTC. Translating gives CASSSPGTGLEIYEQYF.

The chain joins TRBV11-2 to TRBJ2-3, with TRBD2 matching over 9 bases. The CDR3 length is 16 residues. In germline, CDR1 is SGHAT, CDR2 FQNNGV. V gave up 7 bases and J gave up 3 bases; unmatched junction bases: 11. CDR3 nucleotide sequence: TGTGCCAGCACCCTGACTTTAGCGGGAGTTACAGATACGCAGTATTTT. Translated, it gives CASTLTLAGVTDTQYF.

This sequence joins TRBV6-6 and TRBJ1-6; 9 nucleotides agree with TRBD1. Germline values: CDR1 MNHNY, CDR2 SVGAGI (reference sequence). V dropped 7 bases and J dropped 6; count of bases not matched to a gene: 4. CDR3 length: 14 amino acids. Written as DNA, the CDR3 is TGTGCCAGCAAAGACAGGGGGATTAATTCACCCCTCCACTTT. As protein: CASKDRGINSPLHF.

This chain uses TRBV7-6 with TRBJ1-4, with 9 bases identical to TRBD1. This CDR3 is built from 15 residues. The junction had 6 bases not matched to a gene; V was cut back by 5 bases and J by 5 bases. Germline V gene sequence: CDR1 SGHVS, CDR2 FNYEAQ. The CDR3 here is CASSPRTGENEKLFF. The CDR3 DNA reads TGTGCCAGCAGCCCGCGGACAGGGGAAAATGAAAAACTGTTTTTT. Full variable domain (rest looked up from reference TRBV7-6 and TRBJ1-4): GAGVSQSPRYKVTKRGQDVALRCDPISGHVSLYWYRQALGQGPEFLTYFNYEAQQDKSGLPNDRFSAERPEGSISTLTIQRTEQRDSAMYRCASSPRTGENEKLFFGSGTQLSVL.

This chain links TRBV7-2 with TRBJ1-2, with D possibly TRBD1 on 5 matching bases. Trimming took off 1 base at V and 8 bases at J, with 14 bases between the two ends. Germline V gene sequence: CDR1 SGHTA, CDR2 FQGNSA. The CDR3 covers 14 residues. CDR3 sequence (DNA): TGTGCCAGCAGCTTAGGAACGGGGGACGGGGGCTACACCTTC. Protein sequence: CASSLGTGDGGYTF.

This chain links TRBV7-2 with TRBJ2-5; 9 bases are shared with TRBD2. CDR1 SGHTA and CDR2 FQGNSA come from the germline V gene. This CDR3 has 13 residues. The ends lost 5 bases at V and 6 bases at J; junction bases unmatched: 4. In nucleotides, the CDR3 is TGTGCCAGCAGCAACGGACTAGCGCAGACCCAGTACTTC. As protein: CASSNGLAQTQYF. Full variable domain (outside the CDR3, taken from reference TRBV7-2 and TRBJ2-5): GAGVSQSPSNKVTEKGKDVELRCDPISGHTALYWYRQSLGQGLEFLIYFQGNSAPDKSGLPSDRFSAERTGGSVSTLTIQRTQQEDSAVYLCASSNGLAQTQYFGPGTRLLVL.

This chain joins TRBV3-1 (or the pseudogene TRBV3-2) and TRBJ1-3; TRBD1 is a possible D gene (5 bases). Deletions cut 5 bases from V and 0 bases from J, with 17 bases between. Germline values: CDR1 LGHDT, CDR2 YNNKEL (reference sequence). The CDR3 spans 17 residues. Written as DNA, the CDR3 is TGTGCCAGCAGCTACGGGACTGCGCCTTTCTCTGGAAACACCATATATTTT. It yields the protein CASSYGTAPFSGNTIYF.

The CDR3 sequence: CASSERTGGRYEQYF. The CDR3 DNA reads TGTGCCAGCAGTGAGAGGACAGGGGGTAGGTACGAGCAGTACTTC. J is TRBJ2-7 and V is TRBV6-1; 10 bases fit TRBD1. This CDR3 comprises 15 residues. V lost 3 bases and J lost 4; bases outside the gene matches: 6. Germline loops: CDR1 MNHNS, CDR2 SASEGT.

V is TRBV28 and J is TRBJ2-7, with D possibly matching TRBD1 (6 bases). The length of the CDR3 is 16 residues. The ends were cut back, 1 base at V and 3 bases at J, with 16 bases in the middle. Germline V gene lookup returns CDR1 MDHEN and CDR2 SYDVKM. CDR3: CASSLSLRLGGYEQYF. The CDR3 region has the DNA TGTGCCAGCAGTTTATCGCTAAGGCTAGGGGGCTACGAGCAGTACTTC.

The rearrangement uses TRBV19 and TRBJ2-7, with 8 bases identical to TRBD2. There are 13 residues in the CDR3. CDR1 LNHDA and CDR2 SQIVND come from the germline V gene (reference sequence). Trimming at V came to 10 bases and at J to 0 bases, leaving 5 bases not matched to a gene. The CDR3 DNA is TGTGCCACGGGAGGGACCAGCTCCTACGAGCAGTACTTC. It is translated as CATGGTSSYEQYF.

J is TRBJ2-7 and V is TRBV3-1 (or the pseudogene TRBV3-2), with a weak D call TRBD1 (6 bases). The CDR3 length is 16 residues. Trimming left V 2 bases short and J 3 bases short, with 17 bases between. Germline CDR1 and CDR2: LGHDT and YNNKEL (reference sequence). The CDR3 nucleotides read TGTGCCAGCAGCCAAAAGGGGACACAGTTAGTCTACGAGCAGTACTTC. Translating gives CASSQKGTQLVYEQYF.

This clone has only one observation. This sequence joins TRBV2 and TRBJ2-3, with TRBD2 matching over 15 bases. Trimming took 5 bases from V and 1 from J; bases not matched to a gene: 4. Germline CDR1 SNHLY, CDR2 FYNNEI. This CDR3 comprises 17 residues. The CDR3, as DNA: TGTGCCAGCAGTCGGACTAGCGGGGGGGGTGGCACAGATACGCAGTATTTT. It codes for CASSRTSGGGGTDTQYF.

The chain uses TRBV7-9 and TRBJ1-6; no clear D gene. V dropped 1 base and J dropped 8 bases, with 9 bases sitting between them. Germline V gives CDR1 SEHNR, CDR2 FQNEAQ (reference sequence). This CDR3 has 14 residues. The CDR3 sequence: CASSLVVGDSPLHF. As DNA, the CDR3 is TGTGCCAGCAGCTTAGTAGTAGGAGATTCACCCCTCCACTTT.

Only a few counts were recorded for this clone. The chain joins TRBV5-1 to TRBJ2-2; D call uncertain. V lost 3 bases and J 7 bases, leaving 4 bases between the germline ends. The germline V gene has CDR1 SGHRS and CDR2 YFSETQ. The CDR3 loop spans 11 amino acids. CDR3 sequence (DNA): TGCGCCAGCAGCTGGAGCGGGGAGCTGTTTTTT. Translation gives CASSWSGELFF.

This chain joins TRBV7-2 and TRBJ1-1; no clear D. Trimming took off 5 bases at V and 4 bases at J, with 17 bases between the two ends. Germline loops: CDR1 SGHTA, CDR2 FQGNSA. The CDR3 runs 15 residues. CDR3 DNA sequence: TGTGCCAGCAGCCCCCAGAGGGCCTGGGGCACTGAAGCTTTCTTT. It codes for CASSPQRAWGTEAFF.

The chain recombines TRBV20-1 with TRBJ1-1, with TRBD1 identical over 9 bases. The germline V gene encodes CDR1 DFQATT and CDR2 SNEGSKA (reference sequence). This CDR3 contains 11 residues. Unmatched junction bases numbered 4, after V lost 4 bases and J lost 10 bases. The CDR3 is CSAIPGQGAFF. CDR3 DNA: TGCAGTGCTATTCCGGGACAGGGAGCTTTCTTT.

The rearrangement joins TRBV9 to TRBJ2-1; D remains unclear. The germline gives CDR1 SGDLS, CDR2 YYNGEE. The V and J ends lost 3 bases and 5 bases respectively, with 3 bases between them. The CDR3 covers 11 residues. The CDR3 nucleotides are TGTGCCAGCAGCGCCGACAATGAGCAGTTCTTC. Translating gives CASSADNEQFF.

This clone has more than one count but fewer than ten. This chain links TRBV4-3 with TRBJ2-7, with TRBD1 identical over 9 bases. J gave up 3 bases and V 6 bases, and 9 bases lay outside the gene matches. CDR3 size: 15 residues. From germline, CDR1 is LGHNA and CDR2 YSLEER. CDR3 in DNA: TGCGCCAGCAGTCTAGACAGGGGGGCGTTCTACGAGCAGTACTTC. Translating it yields CASSLDRGAFYEQYF.

J is TRBJ2-2 and V is TRBV9; D gene unclear. The CDR3 sequence is 17 residues long. CDR1 and CDR2 (germline): SGDLS, YYNGEE. The CDR3 nucleotides are TGTCCCCGCACCACACGCGACCGGGTCCCCTACACCGGGGAGCTGTTTTTT. It specifies CPRTTRDRVPYTGELFF.